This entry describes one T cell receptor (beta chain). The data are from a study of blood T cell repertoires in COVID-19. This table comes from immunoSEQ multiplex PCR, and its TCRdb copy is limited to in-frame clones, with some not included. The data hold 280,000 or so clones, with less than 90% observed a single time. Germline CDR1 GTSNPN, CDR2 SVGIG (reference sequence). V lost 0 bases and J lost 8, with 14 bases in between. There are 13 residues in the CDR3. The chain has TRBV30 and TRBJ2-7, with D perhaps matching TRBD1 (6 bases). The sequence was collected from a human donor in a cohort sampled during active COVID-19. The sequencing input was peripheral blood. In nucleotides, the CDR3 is TGTGCCTGGAGTGTGTGGACAGATACCAAGCAGTACTTC. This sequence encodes CAWSVWTDTKQYF.